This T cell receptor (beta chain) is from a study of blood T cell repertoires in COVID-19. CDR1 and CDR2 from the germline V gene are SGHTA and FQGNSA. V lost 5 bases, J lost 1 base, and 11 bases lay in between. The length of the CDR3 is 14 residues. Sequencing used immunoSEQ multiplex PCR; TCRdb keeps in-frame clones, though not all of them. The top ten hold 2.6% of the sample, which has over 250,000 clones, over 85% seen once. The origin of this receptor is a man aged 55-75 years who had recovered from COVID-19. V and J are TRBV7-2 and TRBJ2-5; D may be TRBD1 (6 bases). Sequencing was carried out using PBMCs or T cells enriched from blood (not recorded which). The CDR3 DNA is TGTGCCAGCAGCAACCGCAGGGGCCAAGAGACCCAGTACTTC. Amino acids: CASSNRRGQETQYF.